This entry lists 12 T cell receptor beta chains sequenced from one sample in a study of spatial heterogeneity in lung cancer. Regarding the study as a whole: Mutation tallies in tumors tracked expanded intratumoral alpha and beta TCR counts.

TCRdb called the 5' RACE reads again in MiXCR, with one record for every CDR3 protein. The sample includes 2,900 or so distinct CDR3 sequences, 5.5% of them seen just once. What these receptors recognize is not known. Indicated time point: sample taken at primary tumor resection. The sample here was lung tumor tissue, taken at surgery. The receptors were sampled from a male donor with early-stage non-small cell lung cancer.

Judged by abundance, this clonotype is medium-sized. The library was built for alpha chains, so this beta chain is an off-target read and its size means little. This rearrangement joins TRBV7-9 to TRBJ1-5, with 8 bases matching TRBD1. V lost 2 bases, J lost 6 bases, and 6 bases stayed unmatched. Germline V lookup: CDR1 SEHNR, CDR2 FQNEAQ (reference sequence). CDR3 length: 15 amino acids. The CDR3 loop reads CASSLSGQGLQPQHF. Written as DNA, the CDR3 is TGTGCCAGCAGCTTAAGTGGACAGGGACTTCAGCCCCAGCATTTT.

Concerning this clonotype itself: This beta chain is an off-target read within a library intended for alpha chains, so its frequency means little. V and J are TRBV29-1 and TRBJ2-7, with D tentatively TRBD1 or TRBD2 (6 bases each). V was shortened by 6 bases and J by 4 bases, with 19 bases between the two germline ends. Germline CDR1 is SQVTM and CDR2 is ANQGSEA. The CDR3 totals 14 residues. The CDR3: CSVREPQGRYEQYF. The CDR3 bases are TGCAGCGTCCGGGAACCTCAGGGGAGGTACGAGCAGTACTTC.

This clonotype was seen more than once but under ten times. A library prepared for alpha chains yielded this beta chain as an off-target read; its size is of little meaning. The CDR3 is CASSSALAEAFF. CDR3 in DNA: TGTGCCAGCAGCTCAGCGCTAGCTGAAGCTTTCTTT. The chain carries TRBV7-2 and TRBJ1-1; no firm D call. The CDR3 spans 12 residues. The germline V gene has CDR1 SGHTA and CDR2 FQGNSA. Trimming took off 4 bases at V and 6 bases at J, with 9 bases between the two ends.

This clonotype is medium-sized. With the library built for alpha chains, this beta chain is off target and its frequency is not meaningful. The chain has TRBV7-2 and TRBJ2-1; tentative D call: TRBD2 (7 bases). The CDR3 runs 15 residues. Germline V lookup: CDR1 SGHTA, CDR2 FQGNSA. The germline V and J ends were trimmed by 4 bases and 5 bases, with 15 bases remaining between them. CDR3 DNA sequence: TGTGCCAGCAGCTCCCAGATGGGGGGGCACAATGAGCAGTTCTTC. Translated, it gives CASSSQMGGHNEQFF. The whole variable domain, filled in from reference TRBV7-2 and TRBJ2-1, reads GAGVSQSPSNKVTEKGKDVELRCDPISGHTALYWYRQSLGQGLEFLIYFQGNSAPDKSGLPSDRFSAERTGGSVSTLTIQRTQQEDSAVYLCASSSQMGGHNEQFFGPGTRLTVL.

In its sample, this clonotype is medium-sized (0.01 to 0.1%). This beta chain came through as a stray read in a library set up for alpha chains, and its size says little. The chain uses TRBV27 and TRBJ1-1, with D uncertain. The CDR3 is 14 residues long. With 10 bases removed from V and 0 bases from J, the gap between germline ends came to 15 bases. From germline, CDR1 is MNHEY and CDR2 SMNVEV (reference sequence). The CDR3, as DNA: TGTGCCACCTCCGTGGGCAGAATGAACACTGAAGCTTTCTTT. The encoded protein is CATSVGRMNTEAFF.

This clonotype was observed a few times. Within a library made for alpha chains, this beta chain is off target, and its count is uninformative. This sequence joins TRBV28 and TRBJ2-1; D may be TRBD2 (6 bases). V lost 6 bases, J lost 2 bases, and 14 bases lay in between. CDR1 MDHEN and CDR2 SYDVKM come from the germline V gene. CDR3 length equals 15 residues. The CDR3 DNA reads TGTGCCAGCAGGGAGGGGACTGGGGCCTACAATGAGCAGTTCTTC. This gives the protein CASREGTGAYNEQFF.

This clonotype is medium-sized (0.01 to 0.1%). This beta chain is an unintended read in a library built for alpha chains; its size means little. The chain is built from TRBV20-1 and TRBJ1-2, with TRBD1 as a possible D gene (5 bases). The germline CDR1 and CDR2 sequences are DFQATT and SNEGSKA (reference sequence). Trimming removed 2 bases from V and 0 bases from J, with 10 bases in between. This CDR3 contains 14 residues. CDR3 region: CSARSDRPNYGYTF. In DNA, the CDR3 is TGCAGTGCTAGAAGTGACAGACCTAACTATGGCTACACCTTC.

This clonotype is medium-sized (0.01 to 0.1%). This beta chain was picked up by a library intended for alpha chains and is off target, so its count carries little meaning. The chain is built from TRBV19 and TRBJ2-3; D uncertain. From germline, CDR1 is LNHDA and CDR2 SQIVND (reference sequence). The V gene lost 3 bases and the J gene lost 5 bases, with 6 bases spanning the gap. The CDR3 loop spans 12 amino acids. The CDR3 DNA reads TGTGCCAGTAGTATTCAAGGAGATACGCAGTATTTT. Translation: CASSIQGDTQYF.

This clonotype was recorded at least ten times. This beta chain is an unintended read in a library built for alpha chains; its size means little. The chain carries TRBV20-1 and TRBJ1-5; possible D gene TRBD1, 6 bases. CDR1 is DFQATT, CDR2 SNEGSKA, per germline (reference sequence). V lost 5 bases and J lost 3, with 17 bases in between. The CDR3 is 15 residues long. Here the CDR3 DNA reads TGCAGTGCTGGTGGACAGCCCCCCAACAATCAGCCCCAGCATTTT. Translated: CSAGGQPPNNQPQHF.

This clonotype was seen at least ten times. Since it is a stray read in a library aimed at alpha chains, this beta chain has a size that is not meaningful. The V and J genes are TRBV29-1 and TRBJ1-1; the D gene is possibly TRBD1 (5 bases). The CDR3 has 13 residues. In germline, CDR1 is SQVTM, CDR2 ANQGSEA. Trimming took off 3 bases at V and 3 bases at J, with 11 bases between the two ends. CDR3 sequence: CSVDKTEDTEAFF. CDR3 DNA: TGCAGCGTTGACAAGACAGAAGACACTGAAGCTTTCTTT.

This clonotype was seen at least ten times. For a library built for alpha chains, this beta chain is a stray read; little rests on its size. The genes are TRBV6-1 and TRBJ2-7; D may be TRBD2 (5 bases). This CDR3 comprises 17 residues. The V end was cut by 1 base, the J end by 0 bases, with 16 bases between. CDR1 and CDR2 (germline): MNHNS, SASEGT. The CDR3 loop is CASSEETMAGNSYEQYF. The CDR3 DNA follows: TGTGCCAGCAGTGAAGAGACTATGGCAGGCAACTCCTACGAGCAGTACTTC.

By share of the sample, this clonotype is medium-sized (0.01 to 0.1%). This beta chain was picked up by a library intended for alpha chains and is off target, so its count carries little meaning. The chain is built from TRBV28 and TRBJ2-4; 8 bases line up with TRBD2. V lost 2 bases, J lost 9 bases, and 3 bases stayed unmatched. The CDR3 is 13 amino acids. Germline V lookup: CDR1 MDHEN, CDR2 SYDVKM. CDR3 nucleotides: TGTGCCAGCAGTTTACCTCGGGAGGGCATTCAGTACTTC. Translated, it gives CASSLPREGIQYF.